Listed below are T cell receptor beta chains from one sample, sequenced in a study of human T cells and chemical hapten exposure. From the RACE reads, TCRdb called clonotypes with MiXCR, one entry per CDR3 protein. The data hold about 120,000 distinct CDR3 sequences, with about 12% observed a single time. Sample: whole blood, taken in connection with sensitization to the hapten diphenylcyclopropenone (DPC). These receptors were taken from a woman in her 50s with alopecia areata. Some clones in this sample may be carry-over from other donors' samples. The CDR3 runs from the conserved cysteine through the conserved F or W. A D gene is named only where the DNA matches it firmly. Size values are once, few and many counts, or a class for expanded clones, and some rows have none.

TRBJ2-7,TRBV5-1,TRBD1,many,TGCGCCAGCAGCCCCGGACAGGATTCCTACGAGCAGTACTTC,CASSPGQDSYEQYF
TRBJ2-3,TRBV7-9,.,many,TGTGCCAGCAGCTTAGTGGCAGATACGCAGTATTTT,CASSLVADTQYF
TRBJ1-3,TRBV6-1,TRBD1,many,TGTGCCAGCAGTCGACAGGGCCCAATGCGCCCCTCTGGAAACACCATATATTTT,CASSRQGPMRPSGNTIYF
TRBJ2-2,TRBV29-1,.,many,TGCAGCGTTCTGGACCCCAGGGGCACCGGGGAGCTGTTTTTT,CSVLDPRGTGELFF
TRBJ2-7,TRBV6-2/TRBV6-3,.,.,TGTGCCACCAGCCCGGAGGACTGGATTCGTGACGAGCAGTACTTC,CATSPEDWIRDEQYF
TRBJ2-7,TRBV20-1,TRBD2,.,TGCAGTGCCCGGCCTCTAGCGGGAGGCTACGAGCAGTACTTC,CSARPLAGGYEQYF
TRBJ2-7,TRBV4-3,TRBD1,many,TGCGCCAGCAGCCAAGACGCGACAGGGGGCAGCGAGCAGTACTTC,CASSQDATGGSEQYF
TRBJ1-1,TRBV29-1,.,many,TGCAGCGTTGAGCGCAGGGAACGACTTAAGGGTGAAGCTTTCTTT,CSVERRERLKGEAFF
TRBJ2-7,TRBV18,.,many,TGTGCCAGCTCACCAACTAGCCTTAAAATGTACGAGCAGTACTTC,CASSPTSLKMYEQYF
TRBJ1-5,TRBV27,TRBD1,many,TGTGCCAGCAGAAGGGACAGGGGAGCGCGCAATCAGCCCCAGCATTTT,CASRRDRGARNQPQHF
TRBJ2-3,TRBV6-1,TRBD1,few,TGTGCCAGCAGTACCGGGACAGGGATAGATACGCAGTATTTT,CASSTGTGIDTQYF
TRBJ2-1,TRBV15,.,many,TGTGCCACCAGCAGAGATTCCGCCGAATCATACAATGAGCAGTTCTTC,CATSRDSAESYNEQFF
TRBJ1-2,TRBV28,.,many,TGTGCCAGCAGTTTTAGGGGCTATGGCTACACCTTC,CASSFRGYGYTF
TRBJ2-7,TRBV14,TRBD2,.,TGTGCCAGCAGCCACTGGGGGGGGAGCTCTTTTCAGTACTTC,CASSHWGGSSFQYF
TRBJ2-7,TRBV7-9,TRBD1,many,TGTGCCAGCAGCTCAGGGGGCGGCAGCATCTACGAGCAGTACTTC,CASSSGGGSIYEQYF
TRBJ2-7,TRBV13,.,few,TGTGCCAGCAGCCGCGGGCGGGGTTCATCGTACGAGCAGTACTTC,CASSRGRGSSYEQYF
TRBJ2-7,TRBV3-1,.,.,TGTGCCAGCAGAAGGGGGAACTTTCGCTCCTACGAGCAGTACTTC,CASRRGNFRSYEQYF
TRBJ1-2,TRBV29-1,.,few,TGCAGCGTCTTCACCCAAAACAGGCGCGGCTACACCTTC,CSVFTQNRRGYTF
TRBJ2-7,TRBV10-3,.,few,TGTGCCATCAGTGAGACAGGGATGGGCGAGCAGTACTTC,CAISETGMGEQYF
TRBJ1-2,TRBV28,.,few,TGTGCCAGCAGTTTAGCCCCACTTGGCTACACCTTC,CASSLAPLGYTF
TRBJ2-3,TRBV19,.,once,TGTGCCAGTAGTATCGTCTGGGGCGCACTCACAGATACGCAGTATTTT,CASSIVWGALTDTQYF
TRBJ2-2,TRBV29-1,TRBD1,few,TGCAGCGTTGGGGACAGCCAGAACACCGGGGAGCTGTTTTTT,CSVGDSQNTGELFF
TRBJ2-7,TRBV20-1,TRBD2,.,TGCAGTGCCTCAACTAGCGGGAATGCCGAGCAGTACTTC,CSASTSGNAEQYF
TRBJ2-2,TRBV2,.,.,TGTGCCAGCAGTCAGACTAGCGGGGAGCTGTTTTTT,CASSQTSGELFF
TRBJ1-5,TRBV29-1,.,.,TGCAGCGTTGTCCTCGGGAATCAGCCCCAGCATTTT,CSVVLGNQPQHF
TRBJ2-4,TRBV20-1,TRBD2,.,TGCAGTGCTAGAAGGACTAGCGGGAGGGCCGGAGCCAAAAACATTCAGTACTTC,CSARRTSGRAGAKNIQYF
TRBJ1-5,TRBV5-1,TRBD1,many,TGCGCCAGCAGCCTACAGGGGGGCGGCAATCAGCCCCAGCATTTT,CASSLQGGGNQPQHF
TRBJ1-2,TRBV6-6,.,many,TGTGCCAGCAGTTACGGGACGGGCAACTATGGCTACACCTTC,CASSYGTGNYGYTF
TRBJ1-5,TRBV6-5,.,few,TGTGCCAGCAGTTCCGGGGCGGAGGATCAGCCCCAGCATTTT,CASSSGAEDQPQHF
TRBJ1-1,TRBV2,.,.,TGTGCCAGCAGAACACAGGGCGTAGTGAACACTGAAGCTTTCTTT,CASRTQGVVNTEAFF
TRBJ1-1,TRBV29-1,.,.,TGCAGCGTCTTCCCTAACACTGAAGCTTTCTTT,CSVFPNTEAFF
TRBJ2-2,TRBV29-1,.,.,TGCAGCATCCAGACAAATACCGGGGAGCTGTTTTTT,CSIQTNTGELFF